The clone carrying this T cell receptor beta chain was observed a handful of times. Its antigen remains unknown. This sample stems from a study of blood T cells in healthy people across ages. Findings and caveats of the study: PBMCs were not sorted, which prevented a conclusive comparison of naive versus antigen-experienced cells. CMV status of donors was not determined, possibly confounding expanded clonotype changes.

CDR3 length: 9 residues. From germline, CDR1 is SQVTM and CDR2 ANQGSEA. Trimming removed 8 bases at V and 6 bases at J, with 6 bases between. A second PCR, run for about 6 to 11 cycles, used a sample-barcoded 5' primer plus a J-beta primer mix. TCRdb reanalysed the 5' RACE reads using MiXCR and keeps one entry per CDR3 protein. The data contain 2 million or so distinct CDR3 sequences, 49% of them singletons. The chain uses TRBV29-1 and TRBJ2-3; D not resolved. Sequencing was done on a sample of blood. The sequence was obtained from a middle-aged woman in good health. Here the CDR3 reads CSTPDTQYF. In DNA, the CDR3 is TGCAGCACCCCGGATACGCAGTATTTT.